This T cell receptor beta chain emerged from a study of T cell responses to AZD1222 COVID-19 vaccine. Trimming stripped 5 bases from V and 6 bases from J, with 13 bases between. The CDR3 loop spans 14 amino acids. Germline loops: CDR1 MNHEY, CDR2 SMNVEV (reference sequence). In its sample, this clone was seen once. Its antigen is undetermined. Sequenced by immunoSEQ multiplex PCR; TCRdb stores in-frame clones only, minus some. The profile covers fewer than 150,000 clones, with about 88% appearing a single time and around a tenth taken by the ten largest. Study-level results: Targeting of unmutated variant regions was reportedly seen in nearly half of spike-specific TCRs. Repertoire sampling occurred only after the peak T cell response.

This clonotype originated in an adult who received the AZD1222 COVID-19 vaccine. The chain links TRBV27 to TRBJ2-2, with a tentative D call TRBD2 (5 bases). Sequences were derived from peripheral blood, sampled 28 days after the second AZD1222 dose. CDR3 in amino acids: CASSQRVEAGELFF. DNA of the CDR3: TGTGCCAGCAGTCAGAGAGTGGAGGCCGGGGAGCTGTTTTTT.